This T cell receptor (beta chain) appears in the sequencing data of a study of cytomegalovirus exposure and HLA in healthy donors. Background on the study: Genetic ancestry analysis placed over 75% of the 400 or so donors that were genotyped in the Caucasian-associated cluster.

The PCR contained 60 Vbeta and 13 Jbeta primers. The table came from immunoSEQ multiplex PCR; TCRdb's copy has only in-frame clones and leaves some out. The table lists approximately 100,000 clones, 74% of them singletons, with around 2% in the top ten. Study-wide results and limits: Relative to equally common others, HLA-associated TCR beta chains showed greater clonal expansion in a later analysis. Looking again later, the authors saw that most CMV-associated TCR beta chains seemed HLA-restricted.

Looked up from germline, CDR1 is MDHEN and CDR2 is SYDVKM. V shed 5 bases and J 0 bases; nucleotides not matched to a gene: 3. The CDR3 spans 14 residues. On this clone: Its antigen is currently unknown.

This chain links TRBV28 with TRBJ1-1, with TRBD1 matching over 7 bases. The receptor's source is a human donor in good health. Sequenced: PBMCs. CDR3: CASSPDRVNTEAFF. CDR3 in DNA: TGTGCCAGCAGTCCAGACAGGGTGAACACTGAAGCTTTCTTT.